The clone carrying this TCR beta chain was seen ten or more times. Its target is not known. MiXCR was run by TCRdb on the 5' RACE reads, yielding one entry per CDR3 protein. The data show approximately 92,000 distinct CDR3 sequences, about 8.8% seen once. The source of the sample is a study of CD8 T cells in ankylosing spondylitis. Study-level findings and limits: Blood from ankylosing spondylitis patients appeared to carry a characteristic roughly 8-variant TCR beta motif. Reportedly, disease-linked clones are significantly enriched in ankylosing spondylitis patients' matched synovial fluid. Those disease-linked clones were CD8+; they were also relatively rare in peripheral blood.

The CDR3 is 13 residues long. Germline loops: CDR1 SQVTM, CDR2 ANQGSEA. V shed 4 bases, J shed 5 bases, and the junction held 8 bases outside the gene matches. The chain joins TRBV29-1 to TRBJ2-7, with TRBD1 identical over 7 bases. The sequenced material came from blood, either unsorted or a sorted T cell fraction (not recorded which). This TCR was sampled from a male donor with ankylosing spondylitis or in good health (not recorded which). The CDR3 protein is CSVVDRDRNEQYF. The CDR3, as DNA: TGCAGCGTTGTTGACAGGGATCGTAACGAGCAGTACTTC.